This TCR beta chain was sequenced for a study of T cells after yellow fever vaccination. Study conclusions and caveats: Any FACS-sorted repertoire could hold abundant clonotypes that contaminate it from the bulk population. At less than 97% for CD4 and 70% to 90% for CD8, most primary-vaccination clones showed up again after the booster. A weaker secondary response peaked on day 5, the primary on day 15.

On this clonotype itself: The antigen is undetermined.

This CDR3 contains 16 residues. From germline, CDR1 is DFQATT and CDR2 SNEGSKA (reference sequence). Trimming left V 2 bases short and J 2 bases short, with 18 bases between. The TCR cDNA carried a universal primer site and UMIs from 5'RACE template switching. TCRdb itself ran the 5' RACE reads through MiXCR, one entry per CDR3 protein. The table records hundreds of thousands of distinct CDR3 sequences, roughly 6.2% of them present only once. This TCR came from a young man who received the YFV17D yellow fever vaccine. The source material was PBMCs, sampled 5 days after the yellow fever booster vaccination. The genes are TRBV20-1 and TRBJ2-5, with D perhaps being TRBD1 or TRBD2 (6 bases each). The CDR3 reads CSARSIGRGEQETQYF. CDR3 in DNA: TGCAGTGCTAGATCTATTGGAAGGGGGGAACAAGAGACCCAGTACTTC.